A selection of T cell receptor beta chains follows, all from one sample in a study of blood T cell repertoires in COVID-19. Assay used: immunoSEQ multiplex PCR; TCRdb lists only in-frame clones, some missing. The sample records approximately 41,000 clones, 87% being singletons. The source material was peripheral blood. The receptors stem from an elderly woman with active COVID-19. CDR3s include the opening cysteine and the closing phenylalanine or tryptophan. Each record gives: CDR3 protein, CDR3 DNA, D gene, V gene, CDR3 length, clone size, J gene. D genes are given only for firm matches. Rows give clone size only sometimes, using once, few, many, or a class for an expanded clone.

CDR3aa: CASSRSAGFNTEAFF; CDR3nt: TGTGCCAGCAGTCGATCCGCAGGTTTTAACACTGAAGCTTTCTTT; d_gene: NA; v_gene: TRBV28; len: 15; abundance: NA; j_gene: TRBJ1-1
CDR3aa: CASSPRQGPNSPLHF; CDR3nt: TGCGCCAGCAGCCCGCGGCAGGGGCCTAATTCACCCCTCCACTTT; d_gene: NA; v_gene: TRBV5-1; len: 15; abundance: NA; j_gene: TRBJ1-6
CDR3aa: CASSFPGLAGGTFAGEQYF; CDR3nt: TGTGCCAGCAGCTTCCCCGGACTAGCGGGGGGTACTTTCGCTGGCGAGCAGTACTTC; d_gene: TRBD2; v_gene: TRBV7-2; len: 19; abundance: NA; j_gene: TRBJ2-7
CDR3aa: CASSYGGNNEQFF; CDR3nt: TGTGCCAGCAGTTACGGGGGGAACAATGAGCAGTTCTTC; d_gene: TRBD2; v_gene: TRBV6-4; len: 13; abundance: once; j_gene: TRBJ2-1
CDR3aa: CASSSGTGYGNTIYF; CDR3nt: TGTGCCAGCAGCTCGGGGACAGGGTACGGAAACACCATATATTTT; d_gene: TRBD1; v_gene: TRBV5-6; len: 15; abundance: NA; j_gene: TRBJ1-3
CDR3aa: CASSSGDLYNEQFF; CDR3nt: TGTGCCAGCAGCTCGGGGGACCTCTACAATGAGCAGTTCTTC; d_gene: NA; v_gene: TRBV28; len: 14; abundance: NA; j_gene: TRBJ2-1
CDR3aa: CASSSQGAETYEQYF; CDR3nt: TGCGCCAGCAGTTCCCAGGGGGCTGAGACCTACGAGCAGTACTTC; d_gene: TRBD1; v_gene: TRBV10-2; len: 15; abundance: NA; j_gene: TRBJ2-7
CDR3aa: CASSSGQGLKTNEKLFF; CDR3nt: TGTGCCAGCAGCTCGGGACAGGGTTTGAAAACTAATGAAAAACTGTTTTTT; d_gene: TRBD1; v_gene: TRBV7-9; len: 17; abundance: NA; j_gene: TRBJ1-4
CDR3aa: CASSIRDRVNEQYF; CDR3nt: TGTGCCAGTAGTATCCGGGACAGGGTCAACGAGCAGTACTTC; d_gene: TRBD1; v_gene: TRBV19; len: 14; abundance: NA; j_gene: TRBJ2-7
CDR3aa: CSVRGQGAGELFF; CDR3nt: TGCAGCGTGAGGGGACAGGGGGCCGGGGAGCTGTTTTTT; d_gene: TRBD1; v_gene: TRBV29-1; len: 13; abundance: NA; j_gene: TRBJ2-2
CDR3aa: CASSKVSGEAGYTF; CDR3nt: TGTGCCAGCAGCAAAGTTTCGGGGGAGGCTGGCTACACCTTC; d_gene: NA; v_gene: TRBV21-1; len: 14; abundance: NA; j_gene: TRBJ1-2
CDR3aa: CASSSFSGGATDTQYF; CDR3nt: TGTGCCAGCTCATCGTTTAGCGGGGGGGCCACAGATACGCAGTATTTT; d_gene: TRBD2; v_gene: TRBV18; len: 16; abundance: NA; j_gene: TRBJ2-3
CDR3aa: CASSQESRANYGYTF; CDR3nt: TGTGCCAGCAGCCAAGAGTCCAGGGCCAACTATGGCTACACCTTC; d_gene: NA; v_gene: TRBV4-2; len: 15; abundance: NA; j_gene: TRBJ1-2
CDR3aa: CASRDRGRTEAFF; CDR3nt: TGTGCCAGTAGGGACAGGGGGCGAACTGAAGCTTTCTTT; d_gene: TRBD1; v_gene: TRBV19; len: 13; abundance: NA; j_gene: TRBJ1-1
CDR3aa: CASSQDQGLHNTQYF; CDR3nt: TGTGCCAGCAGCCAAGATCAAGGACTCCACAATACGCAGTATTTT; d_gene: NA; v_gene: TRBV3-1/TRBV3-2; len: 15; abundance: NA; j_gene: TRBJ2-3
CDR3aa: CASSEATTAGELFF; CDR3nt: TGTGCCAGCAGTGAAGCGACGACTGCCGGGGAGCTGTTTTTT; d_gene: NA; v_gene: TRBV6-1; len: 14; abundance: NA; j_gene: TRBJ2-2
CDR3aa: CASTRTGGLEQYF; CDR3nt: TGTGCCAGCACCCGGACAGGGGGCCTCGAGCAGTACTTC; d_gene: NA; v_gene: TRBV21-1; len: 13; abundance: NA; j_gene: TRBJ2-7
CDR3aa: CSVEVRRGGPDTQYF; CDR3nt: TGCAGCGTTGAAGTGAGGCGGGGGGGCCCAGATACGCAGTATTTT; d_gene: TRBD2; v_gene: TRBV29-1; len: 15; abundance: NA; j_gene: TRBJ2-3
CDR3aa: CASSLQGEPYEQYF; CDR3nt: TGCGCCAGCAGCTTACAGGGCGAACCCTACGAGCAGTACTTC; d_gene: NA; v_gene: TRBV5-1; len: 14; abundance: NA; j_gene: TRBJ2-7
CDR3aa: CASILGRHSNQPQHF; CDR3nt: TGTGCCAGTATTTTGGGGCGGCATAGCAATCAGCCCCAGCATTTT; d_gene: NA; v_gene: TRBV19; len: 15; abundance: NA; j_gene: TRBJ1-5
CDR3aa: CASRQGAYEQYF; CDR3nt: TGCGCCAGCAGACAGGGTGCCTACGAGCAGTACTTC; d_gene: NA; v_gene: TRBV5-1; len: 12; abundance: few; j_gene: TRBJ2-7
CDR3aa: CASSPYGTGAPSSYEQYF; CDR3nt: TGCGCCAGCAGCCCCTACGGGACAGGGGCACCCAGCTCCTACGAGCAGTACTTC; d_gene: TRBD1; v_gene: TRBV4-3; len: 18; abundance: once; j_gene: TRBJ2-7
CDR3aa: CASSYNQAKETQYF; CDR3nt: TGTGCCAGCAGTTATAACCAAGCAAAAGAGACCCAGTACTTC; d_gene: NA; v_gene: TRBV6-2/TRBV6-3; len: 14; abundance: NA; j_gene: TRBJ2-5
CDR3aa: CASSSAGQMGSPLHF; CDR3nt: TGTGCCAGCAGTTCTGCAGGGCAAATGGGTTCACCCCTCCACTTT; d_gene: NA; v_gene: TRBV27; len: 15; abundance: NA; j_gene: TRBJ1-6
CDR3aa: CASRFGGTNTEAFF; CDR3nt: TGTGCCAGCAGATTTGGGGGCACGAACACTGAAGCTTTCTTT; d_gene: NA; v_gene: TRBV27; len: 14; abundance: NA; j_gene: TRBJ1-1
CDR3aa: CASSSRAGGGTYNEQFF; CDR3nt: TGTGCCAGTAGTTCCCGAGCGGGGGGGGGAACATACAATGAGCAGTTCTTC; d_gene: TRBD2; v_gene: TRBV19; len: 17; abundance: NA; j_gene: TRBJ2-1
CDR3aa: CASSSDISTQYF; CDR3nt: TGTGCCAGCAGTTCCGACATTTCTACGCAGTATTTT; d_gene: NA; v_gene: TRBV6-2/TRBV6-3; len: 12; abundance: NA; j_gene: TRBJ2-3
CDR3aa: CAISDKGRETQYF; CDR3nt: TGTGCCATCAGTGATAAGGGGAGGGAGACCCAGTACTTC; d_gene: NA; v_gene: TRBV10-3; len: 13; abundance: few; j_gene: TRBJ2-5
CDR3aa: CASSQELRETQYF; CDR3nt: TGCGCCAGCAGCCAAGAGCTCCGGGAGACCCAGTACTTC; d_gene: NA; v_gene: TRBV4-3; len: 13; abundance: NA; j_gene: TRBJ2-5
CDR3aa: CASSRSRRSSGNTIYF; CDR3nt: TGTGCCAGCAGTCGATCGCGACGGAGCTCTGGAAACACCATATATTTT; d_gene: NA; v_gene: TRBV3-1/TRBV3-2; len: 16; abundance: NA; j_gene: TRBJ1-3
CDR3aa: CSVVLSRGVGNEQFF; CDR3nt: TGCAGCGTTGTATTGTCCAGGGGAGTGGGCAATGAGCAGTTCTTC; d_gene: NA; v_gene: TRBV29-1; len: 15; abundance: NA; j_gene: TRBJ2-1
CDR3aa: CASSPGTGRRETQYF; CDR3nt: TGTGCCAGCTCCCCCGGGACAGGGCGACGCGAGACCCAGTACTTC; d_gene: TRBD1; v_gene: TRBV18; len: 15; abundance: NA; j_gene: TRBJ2-5
CDR3aa: CASSLTSGNIQYF; CDR3nt: TGTGCCAGCAGTTTAACTAGCGGAAACATTCAGTACTTC; d_gene: TRBD2; v_gene: TRBV12-3/TRBV12-4; len: 13; abundance: NA; j_gene: TRBJ2-4
CDR3aa: CASSIKGSSNQPQHF; CDR3nt: TGTGCCAGTAGTATTAAAGGGAGTAGCAATCAGCCCCAGCATTTT; d_gene: NA; v_gene: TRBV19; len: 15; abundance: NA; j_gene: TRBJ1-5
CDR3aa: CASSLVQGGSAEAFF; CDR3nt: TGTGCCAGCAGCTTGGTCCAAGGGGGCTCCGCTGAAGCTTTCTTT; d_gene: TRBD1; v_gene: TRBV5-5; len: 15; abundance: NA; j_gene: TRBJ1-1
CDR3aa: CASSLYSGSYNSPLHF; CDR3nt: TGTGCCAGCAGTTTATACAGTGGCTCCTATAATTCACCCCTCCACTTT; d_gene: NA; v_gene: TRBV27; len: 16; abundance: NA; j_gene: TRBJ1-6
CDR3aa: CAWSEEYQETQYF; CDR3nt: TGTGCCTGGAGTGAGGAGTACCAAGAGACCCAGTACTTC; d_gene: NA; v_gene: TRBV30; len: 13; abundance: NA; j_gene: TRBJ2-5
CDR3aa: CASSPLAGWTQYF; CDR3nt: TGTGCCAGCTCCCCACTAGCGGGGTGGACCCAGTACTTC; d_gene: TRBD2; v_gene: TRBV2; len: 13; abundance: once; j_gene: TRBJ2-5
CDR3aa: CASSLAQGAGYGYTF; CDR3nt: TGTGCCAGCAGCTTAGCACAGGGGGCCGGCTATGGCTACACCTTC; d_gene: TRBD1; v_gene: TRBV7-8; len: 15; abundance: NA; j_gene: TRBJ1-2
CDR3aa: CASSLEWGPAGRITGELFF; CDR3nt: TGTGCCAGCAGCTTAGAATGGGGTCCAGCGGGGCGTATCACCGGGGAGCTGTTTTTT; d_gene: TRBD2; v_gene: TRBV7-9; len: 19; abundance: NA; j_gene: TRBJ2-2
CDR3aa: CASSPLVASETQYF; CDR3nt: TGTGCCAGCTCACCATTGGTTGCTAGTGAGACCCAGTACTTC; d_gene: NA; v_gene: TRBV18; len: 14; abundance: NA; j_gene: TRBJ2-5
CDR3aa: CASSGTSGADTQYF; CDR3nt: TGTGCCAGCAGTGGGACTAGCGGGGCAGATACGCAGTATTTT; d_gene: TRBD2; v_gene: TRBV6-6; len: 14; abundance: NA; j_gene: TRBJ2-3
CDR3aa: CASSYPSGRGRGYEQYF; CDR3nt: TGTGCCAGCAGTTACCCCTCGGGGCGGGGGCGAGGCTACGAGCAGTACTTC; d_gene: NA; v_gene: TRBV6-2/TRBV6-3; len: 17; abundance: NA; j_gene: TRBJ2-7
CDR3aa: CASSRRVGAKETQYF; CDR3nt: TGTGCCAGCAGCCGGAGGGTGGGTGCTAAAGAGACCCAGTACTTC; d_gene: NA; v_gene: TRBV3-1/TRBV3-2; len: 15; abundance: NA; j_gene: TRBJ2-5
CDR3aa: CASSLGDPNNEQFF; CDR3nt: TGTGCCAGCAGCTTAGGTGATCCTAACAATGAGCAGTTCTTC; d_gene: NA; v_gene: TRBV11-3; len: 14; abundance: NA; j_gene: TRBJ2-1
CDR3aa: CASSPRQGWEETQYF; CDR3nt: TGTGCCAGCAGCCCCCGACAGGGGTGGGAAGAGACCCAGTACTTC; d_gene: TRBD1; v_gene: TRBV9; len: 15; abundance: NA; j_gene: TRBJ2-5
CDR3aa: CASSRIEGPQHF; CDR3nt: TGTGCCAGCAGCCGGATTGAGGGGCCCCAGCATTTT; d_gene: NA; v_gene: TRBV7-9; len: 12; abundance: NA; j_gene: TRBJ1-5
CDR3aa: CASRTRRGPQHF; CDR3nt: TGTGCCAGCCGGACACGACGTGGGCCCCAGCATTTT; d_gene: NA; v_gene: TRBV12-3/TRBV12-4; len: 12; abundance: NA; j_gene: TRBJ1-5
CDR3aa: CASSFDRAGNTEAFF; CDR3nt: TGTGCCAGCAGTTTCGACAGGGCTGGGAACACTGAAGCTTTCTTT; d_gene: TRBD1; v_gene: TRBV6-5; len: 15; abundance: NA; j_gene: TRBJ1-1
CDR3aa: CASSQRGPGEQFF; CDR3nt: TGTGCCAGCAGCCAAAGAGGGCCAGGTGAGCAGTTCTTC; d_gene: NA; v_gene: TRBV3-1/TRBV3-2; len: 13; abundance: NA; j_gene: TRBJ2-1
CDR3aa: CASSSRRVNEQFF; CDR3nt: TGTGCCAGCAGCTCGCGCAGGGTGAATGAGCAGTTCTTC; d_gene: NA; v_gene: TRBV7-9; len: 13; abundance: NA; j_gene: TRBJ2-1
CDR3aa: CASSLLAGANIQYF; CDR3nt: TGTGCCAGCAGCCTCTTAGCGGGGGCAAACATTCAGTACTTC; d_gene: TRBD2; v_gene: TRBV4-2; len: 14; abundance: few; j_gene: TRBJ2-4
CDR3aa: CASSVAGQISIDTQYF; CDR3nt: TGTGCCAGCAGCGTAGCGGGACAGATCAGTATAGATACGCAGTATTTT; d_gene: TRBD1; v_gene: TRBV9; len: 16; abundance: NA; j_gene: TRBJ2-3
CDR3aa: CASHPGTVNSPLHF; CDR3nt: TGTGCCTCCCACCCCGGGACAGTTAATTCACCCCTCCACTTT; d_gene: TRBD1; v_gene: TRBV30; len: 14; abundance: NA; j_gene: TRBJ1-6
CDR3aa: CASSLGLAGGETQYF; CDR3nt: TGTGCCAGCAGCTTGGGACTAGCGGGGGGCGAGACCCAGTACTTC; d_gene: TRBD2; v_gene: TRBV5-4; len: 15; abundance: NA; j_gene: TRBJ2-5
CDR3aa: CASSVGRSESTEAFF; CDR3nt: TGTGCCAGCAGCGTAGGCAGGTCGGAAAGCACTGAAGCTTTCTTT; d_gene: NA; v_gene: TRBV9; len: 15; abundance: NA; j_gene: TRBJ1-1
CDR3aa: CAWSQPGWPSYEQYF; CDR3nt: TGTGCCTGGTCACAGCCAGGTTGGCCCTCCTACGAGCAGTACTTC; d_gene: NA; v_gene: TRBV30; len: 15; abundance: NA; j_gene: TRBJ2-7
CDR3aa: CASSLGGSTSYEQYF; CDR3nt: TGTGCCAGCAGCCTGGGAGGGAGCACATCCTACGAGCAGTACTTC; d_gene: TRBD2; v_gene: TRBV7-9; len: 15; abundance: NA; j_gene: TRBJ2-7